The 18 T cell receptor beta chains presented below share a single source sample, sequenced in a study of T-cell memory formation after mild COVID-19 listed by TCRdb under 2021. Library preparation was by 5' RACE. Sequencing was carried out with an Illumina NovaSeq 6000. TCRdb reworked the public reads: Q25 trimming with fastp, MiXCR clone assembly, productive beta chains retained. Every entry covers one CDR3 protein and lists the most common genes and DNA from its rows. This sample holds about 430,000 distinct CDR3 sequences; 20% to 30% were observed only once. The top ten clonotypes cover 7% to 9.5% of the sample. The sequenced material came from PBMCs or a T cell subset sorted from them (not recorded which). The receptor set was obtained from an adult woman who had mild COVID-19 (a few samples of this study predate the infection). The sample titles of this study are shuffled in the database, so cell type and time point are left out; the donor was told from shared clones.

This clonotype was seen more than once but under ten times. The gene calls are TRBV20-1 and TRBJ2-1, with no clear D. Trimming cost V 0 bases and J 7 bases, with 4 bases left between them. The CDR3 length is 11 residues. Germline V CDR1 and CDR2: DFQATT, SNEGSKA (reference sequence). In nucleotides, the CDR3 is TGCAGTGCTAGAGAAGGAAATGAGCAGTTCTTC. Its protein product is CSAREGNEQFF.

There are many counts of this clonotype. The chain employs TRBV10-3 and TRBJ2-1; 10 positions agree with TRBD1. V shed 4 bases and J 3 bases; nucleotides not matched to a gene: 3. Germline V lookup: CDR1 ENHRY, CDR2 SYGVKD. The length of the CDR3 is 15 residues. The CDR3 bases are TGTGCCATCAGTGGCCGGGACAGGGGCTACAATGAGCAGTTCTTC. This codes for CAISGRDRGYNEQFF.

The chain joins TRBV21-1 to TRBJ2-1. TRBV21-1 is a documented pseudogene. CDR3 length: 12 residues. The CDR3 region has the DNA TGTGCCAGCAGCACCCGTCCCAATGAGCAGTTCTTC. This gives the protein CASSTRPNEQFF.

This clonotype was seen once. The chain recombines TRBV20-1 with TRBJ2-5; D might be TRBD2 (7 bases). From germline, CDR1 is DFQATT and CDR2 SNEGSKA (reference sequence). V lost 0 bases to trimming and J lost 5 bases, with 19 bases between them. This CDR3 is built from 16 residues. The CDR3, as DNA: TGCAGTGCTAGAGATGTAACAGGGCCGCGGGGGGAGACCCAGTACTTC. Its translation: CSARDVTGPRGETQYF.

The rearrangement joins TRBV20-1 to TRBJ2-5; no definite D call. The V gene's germline CDR1 is DFQATT and CDR2 SNEGSKA (reference sequence). CDR3 length: 13 amino acids. V shed 1 base and J shed 5 bases, with 11 bases lying between them. The CDR3 loop reads CSARVGVGETQYF. The CDR3 DNA reads as TGCAGTGCTAGAGTTGGGGTAGGGGAGACCCAGTACTTC.

This clonotype was seen a few times. The genes are TRBV12-3 or TRBV12-4 and TRBJ2-2; D not resolved. This CDR3 spans 12 amino acids. The V end lost 7 bases, the J end lost 4 bases, and 7 bases lay between the germline ends. The CDR3 nucleotides are TGTGCCAGCACCCCCGGCACCGGGGAGCTGTTTTTT. Translated: CASTPGTGELFF.

The V call is TRBV20-1, the J call TRBJ1-1; 7 bases line up with TRBD1. Germline V gene data show CDR1 as DFQATT and CDR2 as SNEGSKA (reference sequence). This CDR3 is 13 amino acids long. V gave up 5 bases and J gave up 1 base; unmatched junction bases: 4. The CDR3, as DNA: TGCAGTGCTTCCGGGACAGAGAACACTGAAGCTTTCTTT. It is translated as CSASGTENTEAFF.

This clonotype turned up a few times. This sequence joins TRBV25-1 and TRBJ2-3; D possibly uses TRBD1 or TRBD2 (5 bases each). With 3 bases removed from V and 8 bases from J, the gap between germline ends came to 21 bases. The germline gives CDR1 MGHDK, CDR2 SYGVNS. The CDR3 has 16 residues. The CDR3 is CASSDAGNRRVGTQYF. CDR3 nucleotides: TGTGCCAGCAGTGATGCCGGGAACAGGAGAGTTGGTACGCAGTATTTT.

This clonotype was counted a few times. The V call is TRBV7-3, the J call TRBJ1-6; D perhaps matches TRBD1 (6 bases). Germline V gene lookup returns CDR1 SGHTA and CDR2 FQGTGA. The ends were cut back, 2 bases at V and 7 bases at J, with 9 bases in the middle. The CDR3 is 14 residues long. For the CDR3, the DNA is TGTGCCAGCAGCTTAGGGGGGACAAATTCACCCCTCCACTTT. Translated, it gives CASSLGGTNSPLHF. The whole variable domain, filled in from reference TRBV7-3 and TRBJ1-6, reads GAGVSQTPSNKVTEKGKYVELRCDPISGHTALYWYRQSLGQGPEFLIYFQGTGAADDSGLPNDRFFAVRPEGSVSTLKIQRTERGDSAVYLCASSLGGTNSPLHFGNGTRLTVT.

A remark on this clonotype: At one end, the junction sequence differs from germline, possibly due to a read error. V gene TRBV7-2 combines with J gene TRBJ1-5; the D gene is possibly TRBD1 (5 bases). The CDR3 is 14 residues long. Germline CDR1 and CDR2: SGHTA and FQGNSA. Here the CDR3 reads CASRLDSDNQPQHF. CDR3 DNA: TGTGCCAGCAGATTAGACAGCGACAATCAGCCCCAGCATTTT.

J is TRBJ1-2 and V is TRBV13; tentatively, D is TRBD1 (6 bases). This CDR3 region has 14 residues. Deletions cut 2 bases from V and 4 bases from J, with 11 bases between. CDR1 and CDR2 from the germline V gene are PRHDT and FYEKMQ (reference sequence). CDR3: CASSLRGDPYGYTF. DNA for the CDR3: TGTGCCAGCAGCTTAAGGGGGGACCCCTATGGCTACACCTTC.

This clonotype was observed a handful of times. The chain joins TRBV7-8 to TRBJ2-1; 9 bases are shared with TRBD2. Germline V lookup: CDR1 SGHVS, CDR2 FQNEAQ. CDR3 length: 18 amino acids. V was clipped by 5 bases and J by 1 base; unmatched bases: 12. CDR3 nucleotides: TGTGCCAGCAGCCCCGGGCGGGAGGGCCTAAATTCCTACAATGAGCAGTTCTTC. Translated: CASSPGREGLNSYNEQFF.

Only a few counts were recorded for this clonotype. The chain has TRBV25-1 and TRBJ2-6; D gene unclear. The V end was cut by 2 bases, the J end by 0 bases, with 14 bases between. In germline, CDR1 is MGHDK, CDR2 SYGVNS. This CDR3 spans 18 amino acids. CDR3 nucleotides: TGTGCCAGCAGTGAACCTGGCCTCCCTAGCTCTGGGGCCAACGTCCTGACTTTC. It specifies CASSEPGLPSSGANVLTF.

This clonotype occurred a few times. V is TRBV20-1 and J is TRBJ1-1; no clear D gene. This CDR3 is built from 13 residues. The germline V and J ends were trimmed by 5 bases and 5 bases, with 15 bases remaining between them. Germline assignment: CDR1 DFQATT and CDR2 SNEGSKA (reference sequence). CDR3 sequence: CSASRRLGTEAFF. In DNA form, the CDR3 reads TGCAGTGCTTCCCGCAGGTTGGGAACTGAAGCTTTCTTT.

This clonotype has at least ten counts. The rearrangement uses TRBV7-6 and TRBJ2-5; the D is unclear. With 5 bases removed from V and 1 base from J, the gap between germline ends came to 8 bases. CDR1 SGHVS and CDR2 FNYEAQ come from the germline V gene. The CDR3 covers 13 residues. Here the CDR3 DNA reads TGTGCCAGCAGCCTCGAGGCCCAAGAGACCCAGTACTTC. Translating it yields CASSLEAQETQYF.

The chain links TRBV19 to TRBJ2-5; tentatively, D is TRBD1 (6 bases). The V and J ends lost 9 bases and 5 bases respectively, with 22 bases between them. The CDR3 has 15 amino acids. Germline V CDR1 and CDR2: LNHDA, SQIVND (reference sequence). CDR3 amino acids: CASRWRNRVDETQYF. DNA for the CDR3: TGTGCCAGCCGATGGAGGAACAGGGTGGACGAGACCCAGTACTTC.

This clonotype was counted only a few times. The chain carries TRBV7-2 and TRBJ2-5; D is undetermined. Deletions cut 3 bases from V and 1 base from J, with 9 bases between. The CDR3 runs 14 residues. CDR1 is SGHTA, CDR2 FQGNSA, per germline. CDR3 protein: CASSFGTLQETQYF. The CDR3 DNA is TGTGCCAGCAGCTTTGGAACCCTCCAAGAGACCCAGTACTTC.

This clonotype was counted between two and nine times. V usage is TRBV7-2 and J usage is TRBJ2-1; the D is unclear. This CDR3 contains 11 residues. The ends were cut back, 4 bases at V and 9 bases at J, with 7 bases in the middle. CDR1 is SGHTA and CDR2 is FQGNSA in the germline V gene. The CDR3 DNA is TGTGCCAGCAGCTCAGCCTTTGAGCAGTTCTTC. Translated, it gives CASSSAFEQFF. Combining the CDR3 with reference TRBV7-2 and TRBJ2-1 gives the whole variable domain GAGVSQSPSNKVTEKGKDVELRCDPISGHTALYWYRQSLGQGLEFLIYFQGNSAPDKSGLPSDRFSAERTGGSVSTLTIQRTQQEDSAVYLCASSSAFEQFFGPGTRLTVL.